The rows below give T cell receptor beta chains drawn from one sample of a study of vaccination effects on CD4 cells after COVID-19. Measured with immunoSEQ multiplex PCR; TCRdb has only the in-frame clones, and not every one. Of some 20,000 clones in the sample, 70% are singletons; the top ten hold roughly a sixth. Their antigens remain unidentified. The starting material was CD4+ T cells from PBMCs cultured with HCoV-229E spike peptides, obtained before COVID-19 vaccination. Receptor source: a human donor who received a COVID-19 vaccine. The CDR3 runs from the conserved cysteine through the conserved F or W. Fields, in order: V gene, D gene, clone size, J gene, CDR3 DNA, CDR3 protein. The D gene is left open where the match is weak. The size of a clone is reported for some rows only, either as once, few or many, or as a class for expanded clones.

TRBV19,TRBD1,NA,TRBJ1-4,TGTGCCAGTAGTAAGATGGAGGACAGGAATGAAAAACTGTTTTTT,CASSKMEDRNEKLFF
TRBV28,NA,NA,TRBJ1-1,TGTGCCAGCAGTATTATTGCAGGGCACGGTAGAAAAACTGAAGCTTTCTTT,CASSIIAGHGRKTEAFF
TRBV7-9,NA,NA,TRBJ2-1,TGTGCCAGCAGCTTAGGCCTAAATGATGAGCAGTTCTTC,CASSLGLNDEQFF
TRBV2,TRBD2,NA,TRBJ2-5,TGTGCCAGCAGCGGGACTAGCGGGGGGGTAGAGACCCAGTACTTC,CASSGTSGGVETQYF
TRBV5-1,TRBD1,few,TRBJ1-4,TGCGCCAGCAGCCCTGACAGGGCGCCTAATGAAAAACTGTTTTTT,CASSPDRAPNEKLFF
TRBV29-1,TRBD1,NA,TRBJ1-4,TGCAGCGGTCAGACAGGGGCGGCTGAAAAACTGTTTTTT,CSGQTGAAEKLFF
TRBV7-6,TRBD2,few,TRBJ2-7,TGTGCCAGCAGCCGATATAGCGGGGGGGGCAGCGAGCAGTACTTC,CASSRYSGGGSEQYF
TRBV18,NA,few,TRBJ1-1,TGTGCCAGCTCACCCGCGGGCCCGTGGGACACTGAAGCTTTCTTT,CASSPAGPWDTEAFF
TRBV6-5,NA,NA,TRBJ2-3,TGTGCCAGCAGTTACCGACTTGATGGGGCAGATACACAGTATTTT,CASSYRLDGADTQYF
TRBV10-3,NA,few,TRBJ2-7,TGTGCCATCGCCAAAGAGGGATCCTACGAGCAGTACTTC,CAIAKEGSYEQYF
TRBV11-1,NA,NA,TRBJ1-1,TGTGCCAGCAGCTTCAAGGGCGACACTGAAGCTTTCTTT,CASSFKGDTEAFF
TRBV30,NA,NA,TRBJ2-2,TGTGCCTGGAGTGTGCAGGGTATGGACACCGGGGAGCTGTTTTTT,CAWSVQGMDTGELFF